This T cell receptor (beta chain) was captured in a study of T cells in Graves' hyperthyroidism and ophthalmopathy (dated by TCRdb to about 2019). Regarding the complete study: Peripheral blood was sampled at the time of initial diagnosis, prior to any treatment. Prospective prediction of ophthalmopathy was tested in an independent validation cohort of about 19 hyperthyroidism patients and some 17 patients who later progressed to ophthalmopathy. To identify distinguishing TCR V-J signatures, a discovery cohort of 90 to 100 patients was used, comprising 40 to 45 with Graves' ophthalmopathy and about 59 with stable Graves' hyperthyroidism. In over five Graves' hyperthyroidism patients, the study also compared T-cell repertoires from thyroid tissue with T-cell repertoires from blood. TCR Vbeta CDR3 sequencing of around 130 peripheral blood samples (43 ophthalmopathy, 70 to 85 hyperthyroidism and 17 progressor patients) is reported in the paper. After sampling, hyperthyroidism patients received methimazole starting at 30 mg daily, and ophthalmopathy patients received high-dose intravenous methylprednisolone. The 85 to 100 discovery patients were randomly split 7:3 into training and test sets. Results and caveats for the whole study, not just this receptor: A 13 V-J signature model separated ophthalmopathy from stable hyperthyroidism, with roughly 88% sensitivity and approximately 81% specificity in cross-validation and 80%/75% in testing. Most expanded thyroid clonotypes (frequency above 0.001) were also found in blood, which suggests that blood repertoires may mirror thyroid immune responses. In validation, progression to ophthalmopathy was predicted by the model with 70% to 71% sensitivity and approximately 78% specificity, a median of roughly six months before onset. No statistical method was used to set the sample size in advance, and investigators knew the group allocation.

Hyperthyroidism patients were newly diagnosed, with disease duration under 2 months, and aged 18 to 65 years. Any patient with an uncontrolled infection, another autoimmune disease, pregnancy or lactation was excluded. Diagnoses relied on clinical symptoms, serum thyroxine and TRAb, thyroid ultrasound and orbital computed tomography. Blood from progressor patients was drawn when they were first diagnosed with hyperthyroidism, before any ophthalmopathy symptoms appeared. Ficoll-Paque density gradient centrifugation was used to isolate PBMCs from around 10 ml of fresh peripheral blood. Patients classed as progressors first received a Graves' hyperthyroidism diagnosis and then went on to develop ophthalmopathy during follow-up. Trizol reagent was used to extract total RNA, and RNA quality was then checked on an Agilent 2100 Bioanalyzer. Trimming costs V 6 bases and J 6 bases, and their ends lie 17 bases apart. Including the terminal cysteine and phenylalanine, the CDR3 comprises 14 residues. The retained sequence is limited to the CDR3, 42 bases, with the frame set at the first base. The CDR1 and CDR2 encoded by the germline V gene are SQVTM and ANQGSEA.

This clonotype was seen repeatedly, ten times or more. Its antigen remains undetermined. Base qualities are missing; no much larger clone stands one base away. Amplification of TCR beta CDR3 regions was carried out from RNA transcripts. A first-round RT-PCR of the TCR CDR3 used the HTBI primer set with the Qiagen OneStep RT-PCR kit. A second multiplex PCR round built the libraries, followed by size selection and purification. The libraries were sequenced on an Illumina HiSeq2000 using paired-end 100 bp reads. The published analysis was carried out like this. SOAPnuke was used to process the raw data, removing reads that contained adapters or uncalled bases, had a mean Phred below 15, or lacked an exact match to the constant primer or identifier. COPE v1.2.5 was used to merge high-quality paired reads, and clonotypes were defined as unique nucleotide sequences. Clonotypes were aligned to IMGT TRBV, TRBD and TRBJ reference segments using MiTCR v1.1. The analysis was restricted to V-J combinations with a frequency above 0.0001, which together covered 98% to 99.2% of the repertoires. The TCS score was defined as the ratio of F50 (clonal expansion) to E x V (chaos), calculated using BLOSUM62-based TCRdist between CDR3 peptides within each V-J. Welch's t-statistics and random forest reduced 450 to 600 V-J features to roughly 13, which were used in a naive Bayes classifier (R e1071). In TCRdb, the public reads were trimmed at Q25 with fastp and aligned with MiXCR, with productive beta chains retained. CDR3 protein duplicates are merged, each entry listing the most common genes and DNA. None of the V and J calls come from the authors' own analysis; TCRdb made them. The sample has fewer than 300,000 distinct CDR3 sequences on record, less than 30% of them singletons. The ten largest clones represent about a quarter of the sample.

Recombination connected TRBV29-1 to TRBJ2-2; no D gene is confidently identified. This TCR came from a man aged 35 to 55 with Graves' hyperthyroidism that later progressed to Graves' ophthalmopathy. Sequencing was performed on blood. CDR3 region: CSVAMDRWAGELFF. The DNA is TGCAGCGTCGCAATGGACCGGTGGGCCGGGGAGCTGTTTTTT.